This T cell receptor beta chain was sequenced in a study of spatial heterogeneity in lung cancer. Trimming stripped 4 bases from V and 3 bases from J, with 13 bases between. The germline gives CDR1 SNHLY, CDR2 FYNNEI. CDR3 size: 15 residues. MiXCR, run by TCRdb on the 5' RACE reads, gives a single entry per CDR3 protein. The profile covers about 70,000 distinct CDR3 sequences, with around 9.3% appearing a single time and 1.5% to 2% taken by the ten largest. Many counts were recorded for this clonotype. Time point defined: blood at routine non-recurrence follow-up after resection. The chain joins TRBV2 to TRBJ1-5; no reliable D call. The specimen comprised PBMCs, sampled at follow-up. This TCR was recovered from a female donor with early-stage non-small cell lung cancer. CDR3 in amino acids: CASSVGGRDNQPQHF. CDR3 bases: TGTGCCAGCAGTGTTGGAGGGAGGGACAATCAGCCCCAGCATTTT.